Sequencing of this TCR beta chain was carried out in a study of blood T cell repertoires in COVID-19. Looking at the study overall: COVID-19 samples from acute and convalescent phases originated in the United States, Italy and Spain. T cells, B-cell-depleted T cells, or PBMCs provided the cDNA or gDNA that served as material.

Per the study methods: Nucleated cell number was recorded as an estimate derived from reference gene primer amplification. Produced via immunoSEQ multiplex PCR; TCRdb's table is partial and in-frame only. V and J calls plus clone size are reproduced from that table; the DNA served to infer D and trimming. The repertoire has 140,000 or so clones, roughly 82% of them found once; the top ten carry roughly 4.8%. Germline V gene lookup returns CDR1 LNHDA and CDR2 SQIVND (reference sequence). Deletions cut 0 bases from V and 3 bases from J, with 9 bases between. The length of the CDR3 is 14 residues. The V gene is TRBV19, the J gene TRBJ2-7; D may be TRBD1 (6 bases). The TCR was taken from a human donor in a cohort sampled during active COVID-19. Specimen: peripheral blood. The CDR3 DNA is TGTGCCAGTAGTATAGATACAGGGAACTACGAGCAGTACTTC. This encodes CASSIDTGNYEQYF.